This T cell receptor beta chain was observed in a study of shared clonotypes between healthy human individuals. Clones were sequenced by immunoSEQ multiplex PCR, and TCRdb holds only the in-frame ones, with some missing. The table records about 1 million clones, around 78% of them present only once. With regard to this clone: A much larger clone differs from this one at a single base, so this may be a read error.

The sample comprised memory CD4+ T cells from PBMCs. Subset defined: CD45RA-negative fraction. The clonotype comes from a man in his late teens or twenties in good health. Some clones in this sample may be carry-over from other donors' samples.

CDR3 coding DNA: TGTGCCAGCGGGACCCCCTACGAGCAGTACTTC. As protein: CASGTPYEQYF. The chain combines TRBV28 with TRBJ2-7; D may be TRBD1 or TRBD2 (5 bases each). Germline CDR1 MDHEN, CDR2 SYDVKM. The CDR3 contains 11 residues. V was clipped by 8 bases and J by 2 bases, with 7 bases between them.